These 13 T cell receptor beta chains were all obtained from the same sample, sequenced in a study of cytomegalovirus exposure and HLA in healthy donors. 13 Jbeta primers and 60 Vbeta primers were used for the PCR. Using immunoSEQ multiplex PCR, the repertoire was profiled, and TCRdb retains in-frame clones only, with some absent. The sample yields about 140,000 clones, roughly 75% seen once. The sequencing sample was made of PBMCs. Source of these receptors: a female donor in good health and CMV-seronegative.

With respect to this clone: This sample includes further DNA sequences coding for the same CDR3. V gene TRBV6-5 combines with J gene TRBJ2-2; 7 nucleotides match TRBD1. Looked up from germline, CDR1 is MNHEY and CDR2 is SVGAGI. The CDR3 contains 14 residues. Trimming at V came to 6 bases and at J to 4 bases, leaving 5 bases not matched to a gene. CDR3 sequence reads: CASRRQGITGELFF. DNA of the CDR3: TGTGCCAGCAGGCGACAGGGTATCACCGGGGAGCTGTTTTTT.

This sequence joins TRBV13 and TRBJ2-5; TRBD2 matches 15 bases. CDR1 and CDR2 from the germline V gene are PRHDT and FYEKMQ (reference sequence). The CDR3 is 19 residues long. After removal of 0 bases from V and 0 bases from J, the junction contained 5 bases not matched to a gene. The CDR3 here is CASSLGRGTSGGYQETQYF. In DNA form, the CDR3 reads TGTGCCAGCAGCTTAGGCCGGGGGACTAGCGGGGGGTACCAAGAGACCCAGTACTTC.

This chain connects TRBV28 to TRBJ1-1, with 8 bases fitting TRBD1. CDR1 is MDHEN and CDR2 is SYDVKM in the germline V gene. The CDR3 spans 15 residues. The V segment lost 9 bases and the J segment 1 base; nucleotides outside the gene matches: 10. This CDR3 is CASTQGAYRNTEAFF. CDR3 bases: TGTGCCAGTACGCAGGGGGCGTATAGGAACACTGAAGCTTTCTTT.

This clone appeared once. In DNA form, the CDR3 reads TGTGCCAGCAGTGTGGCGGGGACTGGCACAGATACGCAGTATTTT. This codes for CASSVAGTGTDTQYF. The J gene is TRBJ2-3, the V gene TRBV2; possibly TRBD2 for D (6 bases). The CDR3 is 15 amino acids. Germline CDR1 and CDR2: SNHLY and FYNNEI. The V gene lost 4 bases and the J gene lost 1 base, with 12 bases spanning the gap.

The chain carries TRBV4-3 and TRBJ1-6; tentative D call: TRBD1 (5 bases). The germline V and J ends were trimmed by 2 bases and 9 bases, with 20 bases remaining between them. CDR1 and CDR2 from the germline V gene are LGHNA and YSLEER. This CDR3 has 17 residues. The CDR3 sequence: CASSQSHGAQMSSPLHF. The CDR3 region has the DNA TGCGCCAGCAGCCAATCCCATGGGGCGCAGATGAGTTCACCCCTCCACTTT.

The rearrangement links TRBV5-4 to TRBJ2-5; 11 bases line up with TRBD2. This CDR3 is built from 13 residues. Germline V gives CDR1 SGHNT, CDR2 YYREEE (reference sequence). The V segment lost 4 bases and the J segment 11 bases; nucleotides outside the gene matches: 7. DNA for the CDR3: TGTGCCAGCAGCGAACTAGCGGGGGTGGAGCAGTACTTC. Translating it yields CASSELAGVEQYF.

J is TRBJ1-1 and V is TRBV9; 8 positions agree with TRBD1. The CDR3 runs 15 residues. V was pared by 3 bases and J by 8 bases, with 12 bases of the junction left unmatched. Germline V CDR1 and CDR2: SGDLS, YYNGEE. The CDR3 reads CASSGIPTGGGEAFF. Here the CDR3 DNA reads TGTGCCAGCAGCGGGATACCTACAGGGGGGGGAGAAGCTTTCTTT.

The CDR3: CARGTSGVGEQFF. CDR3 sequence (DNA): TGTGCCAGAGGGACTAGCGGGGTCGGTGAGCAGTTCTTC. The chain employs TRBV27 and TRBJ2-1, with 13 positions matching TRBD2. Germline lookup yields CDR1 MNHEY and CDR2 SMNVEV (reference sequence). The CDR3 runs to 13 residues. V was pared by 9 bases and J by 9 bases, with 5 bases of the junction left unmatched.

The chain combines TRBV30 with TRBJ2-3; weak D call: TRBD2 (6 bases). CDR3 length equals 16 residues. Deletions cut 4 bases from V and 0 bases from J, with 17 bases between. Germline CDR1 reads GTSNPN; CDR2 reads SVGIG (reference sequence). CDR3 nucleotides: TGTGCCTGGAAACCACGGGGGAGATCTAGCACAGATACGCAGTATTTT. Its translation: CAWKPRGRSSTDTQYF.

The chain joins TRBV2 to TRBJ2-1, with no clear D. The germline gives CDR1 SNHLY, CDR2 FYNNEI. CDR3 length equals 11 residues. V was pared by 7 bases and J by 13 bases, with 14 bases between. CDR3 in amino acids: CASKDRVTQFF. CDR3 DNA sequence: TGTGCCAGCAAAGACCGGGTTACCCAGTTCTTC.

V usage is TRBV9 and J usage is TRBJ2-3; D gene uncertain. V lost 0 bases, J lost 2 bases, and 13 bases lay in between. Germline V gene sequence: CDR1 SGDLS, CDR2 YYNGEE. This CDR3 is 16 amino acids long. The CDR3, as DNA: TGTGCCAGCAGCGTAGCTAGGCGGAACTACACAGATACGCAGTATTTT. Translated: CASSVARRNYTDTQYF.

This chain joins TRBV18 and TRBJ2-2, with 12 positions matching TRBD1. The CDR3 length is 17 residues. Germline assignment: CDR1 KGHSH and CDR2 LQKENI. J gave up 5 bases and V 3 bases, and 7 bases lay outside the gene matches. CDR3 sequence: CASSPRGTGGSTGELFF. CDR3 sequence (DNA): TGTGCCAGCTCACCTCGGGGGACAGGGGGCAGTACCGGGGAGCTGTTTTTT. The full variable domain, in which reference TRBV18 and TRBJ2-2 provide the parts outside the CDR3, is NAGVMQNPRHLVRRRGQEARLRCSPMKGHSHVYWYRQLPEEGLKFMVYLQKENIIDESGMPKERFSAEFPKEGPSILRIQQVVRGDSAAYFCASSPRGTGGSTGELFFGEGSRLTVL.

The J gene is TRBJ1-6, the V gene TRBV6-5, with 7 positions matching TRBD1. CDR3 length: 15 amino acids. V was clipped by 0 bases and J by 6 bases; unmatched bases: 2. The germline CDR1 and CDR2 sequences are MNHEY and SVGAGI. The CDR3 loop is CASSYSTGFNSPLHF. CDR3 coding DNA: TGTGCCAGCAGTTACTCGACAGGGTTTAATTCACCCCTCCACTTT.